These 11 T cell receptor beta chains originate from one sample sequenced in a study of blood T cell repertoires in COVID-19. Generated by immunoSEQ multiplex PCR, the TCRdb table keeps only in-frame clones and is missing some. The sample holds about 240,000 clones, approximately 83% seen once. The sample consisted of PBMCs or T cells enriched from blood (not recorded which). These receptors originate from a woman in her thirties or forties with acute COVID-19.

The V gene is TRBV24-1, the J gene TRBJ2-7, with TRBD1 matching 10 bases. The CDR3 is made up of 15 amino acids. J gave up 5 bases and V 12 bases, and 15 bases lay outside the gene matches. Germline CDR1 and CDR2: KGHDR and SFDVKD. Here the CDR3 reads CAGTHFRDRGDEQYF. CDR3 nucleotides: TGTGCCGGAACCCACTTCCGGGACAGGGGCGACGAGCAGTACTTC.

The chain combines TRBV6-5 with TRBJ1-6, with 8 positions matching TRBD1. The germline gives CDR1 MNHEY, CDR2 SVGAGI. The CDR3 covers 15 residues. Losses at the gene ends were 6 bases for V and 4 bases for J; bases not matched to a gene: 5. The CDR3: CASRETGAYNSPLHF. The CDR3, as DNA: TGTGCCAGCAGGGAGACAGGGGCATATAATTCACCCCTCCACTTT.

This chain uses TRBV5-1 with TRBJ1-1, with 10 bases fitting TRBD1. Trimming cost V 3 bases and J 5 bases; bases outside gene matches: 13. CDR3 length equals 17 residues. From germline, CDR1 is SGHRS and CDR2 YFSETQ. CDR3 in amino acids: CASSSSLLGTGVTEAFF. The CDR3 bases are TGCGCCAGCAGCTCCTCGCTCCTCGGGACAGGGGTAACTGAAGCTTTCTTT.

This clone has just one count. The V and J genes are TRBV6-5 and TRBJ1-2; maybe TRBD1 (6 bases). The CDR3 runs to 12 residues. V lost 6 bases and J 4 bases, leaving 9 bases between the germline ends. The V gene's germline CDR1 is MNHEY and CDR2 SVGAGI. CDR3: CASRQDSYGYTF. For the CDR3, the DNA is TGTGCCAGCAGGCAGGACAGCTATGGCTACACCTTC.

This clone showed up many times. The chain is built from TRBV11-3 and TRBJ2-2, with D possibly being TRBD1 (8 bases). The V and J ends lost 4 bases and 7 bases respectively, with 19 bases between them. The germline V gene has CDR1 SGHNT and CDR2 YENEEA. This CDR3 comprises 16 residues. The CDR3: CASSYVLGGTGGELFF. CDR3 nucleotide sequence: TGTGCCAGCAGCTACGTTTTGGGAGGGACAGGCGGGGAGCTGTTTTTT. The full variable domain, its missing parts supplied by reference TRBV11-3 and TRBJ2-2, is EAGVVQSPRYKIIEKKQPVAFWCNPISGHNTLYWYLQNLGQGPELLIRYENEEAVDDSQLPKDRFSAERLKGVDSTLKIQPAELGDSAVYLCASSYVLGGTGGELFFGEGSRLTVL.

Concerning this clone: The junction shows a germline mismatch at one end, possibly a read error. V and J are TRBV29-1 and TRBJ1-4; unclear D gene. In germline, CDR1 is SQVTM, CDR2 ANQGSEA. This CDR3 has 11 amino acids. This CDR3 reads CSAESGEKLFF. CDR3 in DNA: TGCAGCGCTGAAAGCGGAGAAAAACTGTTTTTT.

This clone occurred a few times. J is TRBJ2-7 and V is TRBV5-1; a weak D match, TRBD2 (5 bases). Between the trimmed V and J ends, which lost 1 base and 3 bases, there was a span of 20 bases. The CDR3 spans 17 residues. Germline V lookup: CDR1 SGHRS, CDR2 YFSETQ. The CDR3 nucleotides read TGCGCCAGCAGCTTGATCCCCGAGGGCAGGTCCTACTACGAGCAGTACTTC. This codes for CASSLIPEGRSYYEQYF. The full variable domain, rest sourced from reference TRBV5-1 and TRBJ2-7, is KAGVTQTPRYLIKTRGQQVTLSCSPISGHRSVSWYQQTPGQGLQFLFEYFSETQRNKGNFPGRFSGRQFSNSRSEMNVSTLELGDSALYLCASSLIPEGRSYYEQYFGPGTRLTVT.

The chain recombines TRBV7-8 with TRBJ1-3, with a tentative D call TRBD1 (5 bases). The germline gives CDR1 SGHVS, CDR2 FQNEAQ. The germline V and J ends were trimmed by 5 bases and 3 bases, with 17 bases remaining between them. The length of the CDR3 is 16 residues. DNA of the CDR3: TGTGCCAGCAGCCTATCCAGGGTCGGGCTTGGAAACACCATATATTTT. Translation: CASSLSRVGLGNTIYF.

The chain uses TRBV25-1 and TRBJ2-1; no clear D gene. The V gene lost 4 bases and the J gene lost 15 bases, with 16 bases spanning the gap. The CDR3 contains 12 residues. Germline V CDR1 and CDR2: MGHDK, SYGVNS. The CDR3: CASSGDSRALFF. The CDR3, as DNA: TGTGCCAGCAGTGGTGACTCCCGTGCGTTGTTCTTC.

This chain joins TRBV25-1 and TRBJ2-6, with TRBD1 as a possible D gene (6 bases). The V gene lost 7 bases and the J gene lost 0 bases, with 7 bases spanning the gap. The CDR3 runs to 14 residues. Per germline, CDR1 MGHDK and CDR2 SYGVNS. CDR3 in DNA: TGTGCCAGCACAGGGGACTCTGGGGCCAACGTCCTGACTTTC. It is translated as CASTGDSGANVLTF.

This clone came up once. V and J are TRBV19 and TRBJ2-2; 7 bases align to TRBD2. CDR3 length: 19 amino acids. CDR1 is LNHDA, CDR2 SQIVND, per germline (reference sequence). Losses at the gene ends were 3 bases for V and 3 bases for J; bases not matched to a gene: 16. The chain's CDR3 is CASSIPLGLAGVHTGELFF. CDR3 DNA sequence: TGTGCCAGTAGTATTCCCCTCGGTCTGGCGGGAGTTCACACCGGGGAGCTGTTTTTT.